The entry that follows covers one TCR beta chain sequence. The antigen remains unidentified. The germline gene is not matched at one end of the junction; a read error may be the cause. MiXCR, applied by TCRdb to the reads, yields one record per CDR3 protein. The sample yields some 230,000 distinct CDR3 sequences, 22% seen once. This record comes from a study of T cell repertoires in cytomegalovirus infection. The study, taken as a whole, reports: Clonotypes of TCR beta that were HLA-C-restricted and CMV-specific dominated the ex vivo response.

Source material: CD8+ T cells from PBMCs. This TCR derives from a human donor in good health (CMV status not recorded). Some clones in this sample may be carry-over from other donors' samples.

Written as DNA, the CDR3 is TGTGCCCGCAGCCGGACTTACACTGAAGCTTTCTTT. This codes for CARSRTYTEAFF. V is TRBV28 and J is TRBJ1-1; no clear D gene. CDR3 length: 12 residues. Germline assignment: CDR1 MDHEN and CDR2 SYDVKM.